These T cell receptor beta chains were read from a single sample in a study of human T cells and chemical hapten exposure. TCRdb recomputed calls from the RACE reads with MiXCR, one row per CDR3 protein. This table holds 250,000 to 300,000 distinct CDR3 sequences, roughly 7.4% found once. The sequencing used whole blood, collected in connection with sensitization to the hapten diphenylcyclopropenone (DPC). The source is a man between 18 and 35 years old with alopecia areata. Some clones in this sample may be carry-over from other donors' samples. Both conserved end residues are part of each CDR3. The D gene is left open where the match is weak. Clone size is not always given. Where it is, it says once, few, many or a class for expanded clones.

d_call	v_call	clone_size	j_call	cdr3_nt	cdr3_aa
.	TRBV20-1	few	TRBJ1-5	TGCAGTGCTAGAAGCGACGGTGAACCCGAGGGGGTTCAGCCCCAGCATTTT	CSARSDGEPEGVQPQHF
.	TRBV14	.	TRBJ2-2	TGTGCCAGCCAAGCCCAGGGATCGAGGACCGGGGAGCTGTTTTTT	CASQAQGSRTGELFF
.	TRBV7-3	few	TRBJ2-5	TGTGCCAGCAGCCCGGGATTAGGGACTCCCCGAGAGACCCAGTACTTC	CASSPGLGTPRETQYF
.	TRBV2	.	TRBJ2-7	TGTGCCAGCGACGACCAGGGGTACGAGCAGTACTTC	CASDDQGYEQYF
TRBD1	TRBV6-2/TRBV6-3	few	TRBJ2-2	TGTGCCAGCAAAAGGACAGGGGAGGTTACCGGGGAGCTGTTTTTT	CASKRTGEVTGELFF
.	TRBV7-2	.	TRBJ1-1	TGTGCCAGCAGCTCCCGTCCGGGGGCCTCGAACACTGAAGCTTTCTTT	CASSSRPGASNTEAFF
.	TRBV15	few	TRBJ2-3	TGTGCCACCAGCAGAGTCAACGGAGGAATTTGGGATACGCAGTATTTT	CATSRVNGGIWDTQYF
.	TRBV28	few	TRBJ2-2	TGTGCCAGCAGGACCGCACCGAACACCGGGGAGCTGTTTTTT	CASRTAPNTGELFF
.	TRBV2	.	TRBJ1-4	TGTGCCAGCAGTGTGCTAGGATATGAAAAACTGTTTTTT	CASSVLGYEKLFF
.	TRBV24-1	few	TRBJ1-5	TGTGCCACCAGTGACCATTCAGGGGTTAGCCAGCCCCAGCATTTT	CATSDHSGVSQPQHF
TRBD2	TRBV4-2	many	TRBJ2-3	TGTGCCAGCAGCCCCGGGGCTAGCGGGGGGGGTTACACAGATACGCAGTATTTT	CASSPGASGGGYTDTQYF
.	TRBV6-2/TRBV6-3	few	TRBJ1-6	TGTGCCAGCAAAGGACAGCTCTATAATTCACCCCTCCACTTT	CASKGQLYNSPLHF
.	TRBV29-1	many	TRBJ2-7	TGCAGCGTGTCCGGGGAAAGGAACTACGAGCAGTACTTC	CSVSGERNYEQYF
.	TRBV5-5	many	TRBJ2-4	TGTGCCAGCAGTTTTGCCGGGGACGGAAACATTCAGTACTTC	CASSFAGDGNIQYF
TRBD2	TRBV29-1	few	TRBJ2-7	TGCAGCGTTGAAGATCGAACTAGCGGGGGGCCCTACGAGCAGTACTTC	CSVEDRTSGGPYEQYF
TRBD1	TRBV7-9	.	TRBJ2-1	TGTGCCAGCAGCCGGGACAGGGGGCTATCCTACAATGAGCAGTTCTTC	CASSRDRGLSYNEQFF
TRBD1	TRBV5-6	few	TRBJ2-1	TGTGCCAGCAGCTCCACCAGACGACAGGGTAACTACAATGAGCAGTTCTTC	CASSSTRRQGNYNEQFF
.	TRBV4-1	.	TRBJ2-2	TGCGCCAGCAGCCAAGAGTTCGGTACCGGGGAGCTGTTTTTT	CASSQEFGTGELFF
TRBD2	TRBV11-2	few	TRBJ2-1	TGTGCCAGCAGCTTAGTTAGCGGGGGAAGTGAGCAGTTCTTC	CASSLVSGGSEQFF
.	TRBV15	few	TRBJ2-3	TGTGCCACCAGCAGAGGAGTGAACACAGATACGCAGTATTTT	CATSRGVNTDTQYF
.	TRBV29-1	.	TRBJ1-1	TGCAGCGTTGAAAATCGGGAGAACACTGAAGCTTTCTTT	CSVENRENTEAFF
TRBD2	TRBV12-3/TRBV12-4	few	TRBJ2-7	TGTGCCAGCAGTTTCAATCGCGGGGGGGATGAGCAGTACTTC	CASSFNRGGDEQYF